The rows below give T cell receptor beta chains drawn from one sample of a study of blood T cell repertoires in COVID-19. The assay was immunoSEQ multiplex PCR, and TCRdb's table has in-frame clones only and misses some. Here the sample spans approximately 49,000 clones, roughly 84% being singletons. Sequencing was carried out using peripheral blood. These receptors were obtained from a man aged 50 to 59 with acute or convalescent COVID-19. The CDR3 runs from the conserved cysteine through the conserved F or W. A D gene is named only where the DNA matches it firmly. Only some rows state a clone size, as once, few, many or a class for expanded clones.

abundance	d_gene	v_gene	j_gene	CDR3aa	CDR3nt
-	-	TRBV18	TRBJ1-4	CASSPRTVATNEKLFF	TGTGCCAGCTCACCGCGGACAGTTGCAACTAATGAAAAACTGTTTTTT
-	TRBD1	TRBV3-1/TRBV3-2	TRBJ1-2	CASSPTRTGENYGYTF	TGTGCCAGCAGCCCTACCCGGACAGGGGAAAACTATGGCTACACCTTC
-	-	TRBV6-5	TRBJ2-4	CASSYYGGSAKNIQYF	TGTGCCAGCAGTTACTATGGAGGGAGCGCCAAAAACATTCAGTACTTC
-	-	TRBV5-8	TRBJ1-2	CASRAWADKLYGYTF	TGTGCCAGCCGAGCATGGGCAGACAAACTCTATGGCTACACCTTC
-	TRBD1	TRBV18	TRBJ2-7	CASSQGQGPAEQYF	TGTGCCAGCTCCCAGGGACAGGGGCCTGCCGAGCAGTACTTC
-	TRBD1	TRBV5-1	TRBJ1-4	CASSLGTGHEKLFF	TGCGCCAGCAGCTTAGGGACAGGGCATGAAAAACTGTTTTTT
-	-	TRBV6-2/TRBV6-3	TRBJ1-1	CASSRGLVWAEAFF	TGTGCCAGCAGCCGAGGACTGGTTTGGGCTGAAGCTTTCTTT
-	TRBD1	TRBV6-5	TRBJ1-1	CASRAWIGGRTEAFF	TGTGCCAGCAGGGCTTGGATAGGGGGCAGAACTGAAGCTTTCTTT
-	TRBD1	TRBV3-1/TRBV3-2	TRBJ1-3	CASSQSLRGRGNTIYF	TGTGCCAGCAGCCAAAGCCTGAGGGGGCGCGGAAACACCATATATTTT
-	TRBD2	TRBV15	TRBJ2-1	CATSAAGTSVDNEQFF	TGTGCCACCAGCGCGGCCGGGACTAGCGTTGACAATGAGCAGTTCTTC
-	TRBD1	TRBV19	TRBJ1-5	CASRSQGAGNQPQHF	TGTGCCAGTAGATCACAGGGGGCGGGCAATCAGCCCCAGCATTTT
once	-	TRBV10-3	TRBJ1-4	CAISEGGLLFF	TGTGCCATCAGTGAGGGGGGCTTGCTGTTTTTT
-	-	TRBV6-5	TRBJ1-3	CASSQGYGNTIYF	TGTGCCAGCAGTCAGGGCTACGGAAACACCATATATTTT
few	-	TRBV2	TRBJ2-2	CASSALRGTGELFF	TGTGCCAGCAGTGCCCTACGGGGGACTGGGGAGCTGTTTTTT
-	TRBD2	TRBV28	TRBJ2-1	CASSSTSGRSNEQFF	TGTGCCAGCAGTTCCACTAGCGGGAGATCGAATGAGCAGTTCTTC
-	-	TRBV4-1	TRBJ1-4	CASSKAGQNTFNEKLFF	TGCGCCAGCAGCAAGGCAGGTCAAAACACGTTTAATGAAAAACTGTTTTTT
-	-	TRBV19	TRBJ2-5	CASSIRSRGQETQYF	TGTGCCAGTAGTATTAGGTCTCGGGGCCAAGAGACCCAGTACTTC
once	TRBD2	TRBV24-1	TRBJ2-3	CATSDSGQGMTSGRLDTQYF	TGTGCCACCAGTGATTCGGGACAGGGGATGACTAGCGGGAGGCTTGATACGCAGTATTTT
-	TRBD1	TRBV24-1	TRBJ2-7	CATSDRTPGQGIYEQYF	TGTGCCACCAGTGATCGAACCCCGGGACAGGGGATCTACGAGCAGTACTTC
-	-	TRBV18	TRBJ2-7	CASSPGAIGSYEQYF	TGTGCCAGCTCACCAGGGGCGATTGGGTCCTACGAGCAGTACTTC
-	-	TRBV12-3/TRBV12-4	TRBJ2-1	CASTQGYNEQFF	TGTGCCAGCACCCAGGGGTACAATGAGCAGTTCTTC
-	TRBD2	TRBV4-2	TRBJ2-7	CASSQGTSGITHEQYF	TGTGCCAGCAGCCAAGGGACTAGCGGGATTACCCACGAGCAGTACTTC
-	-	TRBV29-1	TRBJ1-3	CSAGISAGNTIYF	TGCAGCGCCGGGATCTCGGCGGGAAACACCATATATTTT
-	TRBD1	TRBV7-6	TRBJ2-1	CASSPGTGNYNEQFF	TGTGCCAGCAGCCCCGGGACAGGGAACTACAATGAGCAGTTCTTC
-	-	TRBV19	TRBJ2-7	CASSSQGLSYEQYF	TGTGCCAGTAGTAGCCAGGGATTGTCCTACGAGCAGTACTTC
-	-	TRBV27	TRBJ2-7	CASSFDGGAEQYF	TGTGCCAGCAGTTTCGACGGCGGGGCCGAGCAGTACTTC
once	-	TRBV6-6	TRBJ1-3	CASSYLSGQTGNTIYF	TGTGCCAGCAGTTACCTTAGTGGACAGACTGGAAACACCATATATTTT
few	-	TRBV30	TRBJ1-5	CAWSSGESNQPQHF	TGTGCCTGGAGTTCCGGGGAAAGCAATCAGCCCCAGCATTTT
-	TRBD1	TRBV18	TRBJ2-6	CASSPRGQGSGANVLTF	TGTGCCAGCTCACCAAGGGGACAGGGGTCCGGGGCCAACGTCCTGACTTTC
-	-	TRBV2	TRBJ2-4	CASKEEMGAKNIQYF	TGTGCCAGCAAGGAGGAGATGGGGGCCAAAAACATTCAGTACTTC
-	TRBD1	TRBV6-5	TRBJ1-6	CASRPGQGYSPLHF	TGTGCCAGCAGGCCCGGACAGGGATATTCACCCCTCCACTTT
-	-	TRBV30	TRBJ1-1	CAWSSEVTAFF	TGTGCCTGGAGTTCAGAGGTAACGGCTTTCTTT
-	-	TRBV6-2/TRBV6-3	TRBJ2-3	CASSYGDFRTDTQYF	TGTGCCAGCAGTTACGGGGACTTCCGCACAGATACGCAGTATTTT
once	TRBD1	TRBV29-1	TRBJ1-2	CSVESGTDYGYTF	TGCAGCGTTGAGTCCGGGACAGACTATGGCTACACCTTC
once	-	TRBV28	TRBJ1-1	CASQRFRNAEAFF	TGTGCCAGCCAGAGGTTCCGGAACGCTGAAGCTTTCTTT
-	-	TRBV2	TRBJ1-5	CASSGEGHRGQPQHF	TGTGCCAGCAGTGGGGAGGGACACCGGGGACAGCCCCAGCATTTT
-	-	TRBV27	TRBJ2-4	CASTLPGGDRNIQYF	TGTGCCAGCACCCTTCCTGGCGGGGACAGAAACATTCAGTACTTC
once	TRBD1	TRBV7-2	TRBJ1-1	CASSPDRGRTEAFF	TGTGCCAGCAGCCCTGACAGGGGGCGAACTGAAGCTTTCTTT
-	-	TRBV10-3	TRBJ2-3	CAIRGAFSTDTQYF	TGTGCCATCAGGGGGGCTTTCAGCACAGATACGCAGTATTTT
few	TRBD2	TRBV5-1	TRBJ2-7	CASSLDLAGASYEQYF	TGCGCCAGCAGCTTAGATCTAGCGGGAGCCTCCTACGAGCAGTACTTC
-	TRBD2	TRBV5-6	TRBJ2-2	CASSLVWGGRDTGELFF	TGTGCCAGCAGCTTGGTTTGGGGGGGAAGAGACACCGGGGAGCTGTTTTTT
-	TRBD2	TRBV2	TRBJ2-7	CASSFGLAKLEQYF	TGTGCCAGCAGTTTCGGACTAGCGAAACTCGAGCAGTACTTC
-	TRBD1	TRBV6-5	TRBJ1-5	CASSSNTDRGNQPQHF	TGTGCCAGCAGTTCTAATACGGACAGGGGCAATCAGCCCCAGCATTTT